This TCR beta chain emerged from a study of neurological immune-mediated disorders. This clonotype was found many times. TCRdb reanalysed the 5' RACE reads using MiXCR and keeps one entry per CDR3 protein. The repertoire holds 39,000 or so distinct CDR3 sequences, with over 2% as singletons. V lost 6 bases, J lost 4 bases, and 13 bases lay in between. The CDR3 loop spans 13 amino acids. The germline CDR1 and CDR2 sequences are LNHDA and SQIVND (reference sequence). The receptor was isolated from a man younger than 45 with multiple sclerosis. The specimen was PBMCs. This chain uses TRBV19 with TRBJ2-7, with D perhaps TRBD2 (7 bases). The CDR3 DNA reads TGTGCCAGTAGAGGGAGGGGGAGTTACGAGCAGTACTTC. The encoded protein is CASRGRGSYEQYF.